This T cell receptor beta chain stems from a study of blood T cell repertoires in COVID-19. Study details: T cells, B-cell-depleted T cells, or PBMCs supplied cDNA or gDNA.

This CDR3 spans 13 amino acids. Germline-derived CDR1 and CDR2 are SEHNR and FQNEAQ (reference sequence). V was clipped by 6 bases and J by 6 bases; unmatched bases: 2. Seattle participants joined during active infection and were tracked over time. In the study's own analysis: Amplification of reference gene primers provided the estimated nucleated cell counts. This table comes from immunoSEQ multiplex PCR, and its TCRdb copy is limited to in-frame clones, with some not included. The DNA gave D and trimming, while V, J and clone size come from that table. Here the sample spans 250,000 to 400,000 clones, approximately 90% being singletons.

The sequence came from a woman in her 30s with COVID-19, enrolled during active disease. The chain links TRBV7-9 to TRBJ1-4; 9 bases agree with TRBD1. Specimen: peripheral blood. The CDR3 DNA is TGTGCCAGCAGTGACAGGGGGGATGAAAAACTGTTTTTT. Protein product: CASSDRGDEKLFF.